The 28 T cell receptor beta chains below come from one sample, sequenced in a study of CXCR3-negative and CXCR3-positive naive CD8 T cells. UMI-tagged TRB cDNA libraries were built via 5' RACE. With the 5' RACE reads reprocessed, TCRdb shows one record per CDR3 protein and no DNA. Its clone listing holds 45,000 to 65,000 distinct CDR3 sequences. Sequencing was performed on naive CXCR3- CD8+ T cells from blood. The subset here: CD45RO-CCR7+CD27+CD95- naive CD8+ T cells lacking CXCR3 (TNR3-). These receptors were obtained from a human donor in good health. Some clones in this sample may be carry-over from other donors' samples.

The J gene is TRBJ2-7, the V gene TRBV5-1; the TCRdb call, TRBD1, lacks DNA for checking. Germline V gene lookup returns CDR1 SGHRS and CDR2 YFSETQ. CDR3 length: 14 amino acids. The CDR3 region is CASSLEQGRDEQYF.

The chain uses TRBV4-1 and TRBJ2-7; the D gene TCRdb calls, TRBD1, cannot be checked with no DNA. CDR1 MGHRA and CDR2 YSYEKL come from the germline V gene. The CDR3 spans 15 residues. The CDR3 protein is CASSHGEDTTYEQYF.

The V and J genes are TRBV27 and TRBJ2-7; TCRdb's assignment of TRBD2 cannot be checked, as there is no DNA. This CDR3 is 15 amino acids long. Germline loops: CDR1 MNHEY, CDR2 SMNVEV (reference sequence). CDR3 residues: CASSPSGRGTYEQYF.

The chain uses TRBV5-1 and TRBJ1-1; lacking DNA, the TRBD1 call made by TCRdb goes unchecked. Germline values: CDR1 SGHRS, CDR2 YFSETQ. CDR3 length: 15 amino acids. CDR3 region: CASRNENRGRTEAFF.

V gene TRBV6-2 or TRBV6-3 combines with J gene TRBJ2-7; the TCRdb D gene call, TRBD1, has no DNA to confirm it. CDR1 is MNHEY and CDR2 is SVGEGT in the germline V gene. This CDR3 is built from 16 residues. CDR3 loop: CASSWDTRDGTYEQYF.

This rearrangement joins TRBV29-1 to TRBJ2-1. In germline, CDR1 is SQVTM, CDR2 ANQGSEA. The CDR3 is 16 amino acids. The CDR3 loop reads CSVEGEFEGSYNEQFF.

This chain connects TRBV10-3 to TRBJ2-3; with no DNA, the TCRdb D assignment of TRBD1 cannot be verified. Germline V lookup: CDR1 ENHRY, CDR2 SYGVKD. The CDR3 extends over 15 amino acids. CDR3 loop: CAISERKGQEDTQYF.

The chain employs TRBV20-1 and TRBJ2-1; as DNA is missing, the TRBD1 call by TCRdb cannot be tested. Germline CDR1 reads DFQATT; CDR2 reads SNEGSKA (reference sequence). The CDR3 runs 16 residues. CDR3 loop: CSARDLDRGGDNEQFF.

V and J are TRBV6-1 and TRBJ1-2. There are 13 residues in the CDR3. Germline V gene sequence: CDR1 MNHNS, CDR2 SASEGT. This CDR3 reads CASSTRPWDGYTF.

The chain has TRBV4-1 and TRBJ2-7; TCRdb designates TRBD2, a call that cannot be tested without DNA. The germline gives CDR1 MGHRA, CDR2 YSYEKL. CDR3 length: 16 residues. CDR3: CASSRLGGEASYEQYF.

The V gene is TRBV5-1, the J gene TRBJ2-1; TCRdb indicates TRBD1, and absent DNA this call remains unverified. Looked up from germline, CDR1 is SGHRS and CDR2 is YFSETQ. The CDR3 is 15 amino acids. CDR3 in amino acids: CASSLGQGIYNEQFF.

The chain carries TRBV7-6 and TRBJ2-1; absent DNA, TCRdb's TRBD2 call cannot be checked. CDR1 SGHVS and CDR2 FNYEAQ come from the germline V gene. The CDR3 has 15 residues. CDR3: CASSATSGSYNEQFF.

This sequence joins TRBV29-1 and TRBJ1-2. The CDR3 has 11 residues. CDR1 and CDR2 (germline): SQVTM, ANQGSEA. CDR3 residues: CSARLDYGYTF. The entire variable domain, with the rest obtained from reference TRBV29-1 and TRBJ1-2, is as follows: SAVISQKPSRDICQRGTSLTIQCQVDSQVTMMFWYRQQPGQSLTLIATANQGSEATYESGFVIDKFPISRPNLTFSTLTVSNMSPEDSSIYLCSARLDYGYTFGSGTRLTVV.

This chain joins TRBV5-1 and TRBJ2-7; no DNA is available, so the TRBD2 call from TCRdb remains unchecked. The CDR3 is made up of 14 amino acids. CDR1 and CDR2 from the germline V gene are SGHRS and YFSETQ. The CDR3: CASSQSSPGDEQYF.

The J gene is TRBJ1-1, the V gene TRBV5-1; the D call of TRBD1 rests on TCRdb alone, since no DNA is present to check it. Germline V gene data show CDR1 as SGHRS and CDR2 as YFSETQ. The length of the CDR3 is 14 residues. CDR3 loop: CASSLRGSGPEAFF. Full variable domain (rest looked up from reference TRBV5-1 and TRBJ1-1): KAGVTQTPRYLIKTRGQQVTLSCSPISGHRSVSWYQQTPGQGLQFLFEYFSETQRNKGNFPGRFSGRQFSNSRSEMNVSTLELGDSALYLCASSLRGSGPEAFFGQGTRLTVV.

CDR3 protein: CASSQDQGPNTGELFF. This sequence joins TRBV4-3 and TRBJ2-2; TCRdb selects TRBD2, and the lack of DNA leaves this call unchecked. Per the germline V gene, CDR1 is LGHNA and CDR2 is YSLEER. The CDR3 totals 16 residues.

CDR3: CSARATSGFYNEQFF. The V and J genes are TRBV20-1 and TRBJ2-1; TCRdb selects TRBD2, and the lack of DNA leaves this call unchecked. The germline V gene encodes CDR1 DFQATT and CDR2 SNEGSKA (reference sequence). The CDR3 consists of 15 residues.

This chain joins TRBV19 and TRBJ1-1. CDR1 and CDR2 (germline): LNHDA, SQIVND (reference sequence). The CDR3 has 13 amino acids. The CDR3 sequence is CASSSLEGTEAFF.

J is TRBJ1-1 and V is TRBV29-1; TCRdb calls TRBD1, which cannot be checked without DNA. This CDR3 region has 13 residues. Germline V gene sequence: CDR1 SQVTM, CDR2 ANQGSEA. The CDR3 protein is CSVEGGHNTEAFF. The full variable domain, with the rest looked up from reference TRBV29-1 and TRBJ1-1, is SAVISQKPSRDICQRGTSLTIQCQVDSQVTMMFWYRQQPGQSLTLIATANQGSEATYESGFVIDKFPISRPNLTFSTLTVSNMSPEDSSIYLCSVEGGHNTEAFFGQGTRLTVV.

The chain has TRBV7-7 and TRBJ2-6; TCRdb selects TRBD1, and the lack of DNA leaves this call unchecked. The CDR3 is made up of 15 amino acids. Germline CDR1 reads SSHAT; CDR2 reads FNYEAQ (reference sequence). The CDR3 is CASAPSPSGANVLTF.

This chain links TRBV6-5 with TRBJ2-3; the D call of TRBD2 rests on TCRdb alone, since no DNA is present to check it. Germline V lookup: CDR1 MNHEY, CDR2 SVGAGI. The CDR3 sequence is 13 residues long. Here the CDR3 reads CASSYGGADTQYF.

Considering frequency, this clonotype is medium-sized. The chain couples TRBV29-1 to TRBJ2-1; the D gene TCRdb calls, TRBD1, cannot be checked with no DNA. The germline V gene encodes CDR1 SQVTM and CDR2 ANQGSEA. This CDR3 is 15 amino acids long. The CDR3 is CSVPTGLGTYNEQFF.

The chain couples TRBV18 to TRBJ2-7; the D call of TRBD1 rests on TCRdb alone, since no DNA is present to check it. The germline V gene encodes CDR1 KGHSH and CDR2 LQKENI. This CDR3 is built from 15 residues. CDR3: CASSPSGTGIYEQYF.

CDR3 sequence: CASSEQEGPYEQYF. J is TRBJ2-7 and V is TRBV6-1; as DNA is missing, the TRBD2 call by TCRdb cannot be tested. This CDR3 spans 14 amino acids. The germline V gene has CDR1 MNHNS and CDR2 SASEGT.

The V gene is TRBV28, the J gene TRBJ2-1; lacking DNA, the TRBD1 call made by TCRdb goes unchecked. CDR3 length equals 14 residues. From germline, CDR1 is MDHEN and CDR2 SYDVKM. CDR3 region: CASSPSGAPNEQFF.

The gene calls are TRBV27 and TRBJ2-1; TCRdb gives TRBD1 as the D gene, but with no DNA this cannot be confirmed. Germline V gene sequence: CDR1 MNHEY, CDR2 SMNVEV (reference sequence). The CDR3 is 14 residues long. Here the CDR3 reads CASSLSNGGHEQFF.

This sequence joins TRBV4-3 and TRBJ2-1; TCRdb's assignment of TRBD2 cannot be checked, as there is no DNA. The CDR3 consists of 16 residues. The germline gives CDR1 LGHNA, CDR2 YSLEER. CDR3 amino acids: CASSQDGGGVHNEQFF.

According to its frequency, this clonotype is medium-sized. This chain links TRBV28 with TRBJ2-7; TCRdb's D call, TRBD2, is unchecked because there is no DNA. The CDR3 totals 16 residues. Germline-derived CDR1 and CDR2 are MDHEN and SYDVKM. The CDR3 is CASSFPPASGSYEQYF.